This is a list of T cell receptor beta chains from one sample in a study of blood T cell repertoires in COVID-19. The assay was immunoSEQ multiplex PCR, and TCRdb's table has in-frame clones only and misses some. The sample includes roughly 250,000 clones, about 88% of them seen just once. The sample consisted of peripheral blood. The receptors here all came from a woman aged 35 to 49 who had recovered from COVID-19. Each CDR3 is given with its conserved first and last residue. The D gene is left open where the match is weak.

>TRBJ1-6|TRBV7-3|TRBD1
TGTGCCAGCAGCTTAACGACAGGGGTTGGCTCACCCCTCCACTTT
CASSLTTGVGSPLHF
>TRBJ2-7|TRBV6-2/TRBV6-3|-
TGTGCCAGCAGTTACTCGAGTGGGCAGGGCAGGGACTTC
CASSYSSGQGRDF
>TRBJ2-5|TRBV19|TRBD2
TGTGCCAGTATGAACCCGGCGACTAGCGGCCTCCAAGAGACCCAGTACTTC
CASMNPATSGLQETQYF
>TRBJ2-2|TRBV23-1|-
TGCGCCAGCAGTCATATAACAGCCCCACAGAACACCGGGGAGCTGTTTTTT
CASSHITAPQNTGELFF
>TRBJ2-2|TRBV19|-
TGTGCCAGTAACGGAGGACGGAAGAACACCGGGGAGCTGTTTTTT
CASNGGRKNTGELFF
>TRBJ2-1|TRBV24-1|TRBD1
TGTGCCACCAGTGATCCACAGGGGTCTCGCTCCTACAATGAGCAGTTCTTC
CATSDPQGSRSYNEQFF
>TRBJ2-7|TRBV10-3|-
TGTGCCATAAACCGGGACTTAAGCTCCTACGAGCAGTACTTC
CAINRDLSSYEQYF
>TRBJ2-3|TRBV28|TRBD1
TGTGCCAGCAGTTTCGACAGGGGGGATAGCACAGATACGCAGTATTTT
CASSFDRGDSTDTQYF
>TRBJ2-2|TRBV15|TRBD1
TGTGCCACCAGCAGACAGGGGGACACCGGGGAGCTGTTTTTT
CATSRQGDTGELFF
>TRBJ2-5|TRBV6-1|TRBD2
TGTGCCAGCAGTGACGGAGCGGGAGGGCCCGGAGAGACCCAGTACTTC
CASSDGAGGPGETQYF
>TRBJ1-3|TRBV12-3/TRBV12-4|-
TGTGCCAGCAGTTTAGGAGCGGGACGGGATTTT
CASSLGAGRDF
>TRBJ2-1|TRBV9|TRBD2
TGTGCCAGCAGCGTCCAGGGCCTAGGACAGCGGGGGGTAAACAATGAGCAGTTCTTC
CASSVQGLGQRGVNNEQFF
>TRBJ2-1|TRBV6-5|TRBD1
TGTGCCAGCAGTTACAGGACAGGGGGCCCCTACAATGAGCAGTTCTTC
CASSYRTGGPYNEQFF
>TRBJ1-6|TRBV18|-
TGTGCCAGCTCACCAGAGGGATCCTATAATTCACCCCTCCACTTT
CASSPEGSYNSPLHF